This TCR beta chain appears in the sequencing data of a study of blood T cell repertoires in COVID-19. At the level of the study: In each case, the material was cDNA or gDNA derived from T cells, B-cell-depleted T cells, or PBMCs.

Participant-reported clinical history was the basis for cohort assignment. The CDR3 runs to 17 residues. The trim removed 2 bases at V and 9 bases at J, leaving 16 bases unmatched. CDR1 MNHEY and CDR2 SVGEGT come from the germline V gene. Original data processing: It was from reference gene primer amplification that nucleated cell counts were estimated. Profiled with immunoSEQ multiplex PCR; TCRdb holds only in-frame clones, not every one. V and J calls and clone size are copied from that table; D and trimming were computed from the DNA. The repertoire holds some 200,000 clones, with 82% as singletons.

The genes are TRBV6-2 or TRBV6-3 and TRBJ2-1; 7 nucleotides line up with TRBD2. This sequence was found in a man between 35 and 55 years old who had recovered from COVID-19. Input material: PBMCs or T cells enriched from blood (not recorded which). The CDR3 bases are TGTGCCAGCAGTTACCCGAATTGGGGTACGGCGGGAGTTGAGCAGTTCTTC. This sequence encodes CASSYPNWGTAGVEQFF.